A single sample is the source of the 24 T cell receptor beta chains below, sequenced in a study of Graves' ophthalmopathy and Graves' hyperthyroidism. From RNA, the CDR3 regions of TCR beta chains were amplified and sequenced. The first-round RT-PCR employed HTBI primers together with the Qiagen OneStep RT-PCR kit. A multiplex PCR was then performed as the second round. TCRdb fed the multiplex PCR reads into MiXCR, producing one record per CDR3 protein. The sample yields roughly 610,000 distinct CDR3 sequences, approximately 21% seen once. Sequenced: peripheral blood. The source of these receptors is a woman between 18 and 30 years old with stable Graves' hyperthyroidism. Some clones in this sample may be carry-over from other donors' samples.

This clonotype has ten or more counts. V and J are TRBV24-1 and TRBJ1-5; D ambiguous. Germline V gives CDR1 KGHDR, CDR2 SFDVKD. CDR3 length: 13 residues. Trimming pared 10 bases from V and 1 base from J, leaving 10 bases between. CDR3 nucleotide sequence: TGTGCCACTCAAAGCTTAAGCAATCAGCCCCAGCATTTT. It specifies CATQSLSNQPQHF.

This clonotype was detected only a few times. The chain uses TRBV11-3 and TRBJ2-7; D may be TRBD1 or TRBD2 (5 bases each). The germline CDR1 and CDR2 sequences are SGHNT and YENEEA. The germline V and J ends were trimmed by 5 bases and 0 bases, with 14 bases remaining between them. CDR3 size: 15 residues. DNA of the CDR3: TGTGCCAGCAGCATGGGGGTGCAGGGCTCCTACGAGCAGTACTTC. Its protein is CASSMGVQGSYEQYF.

This clonotype appeared a few times. The rearrangement uses TRBV12-5 and TRBJ2-1; D possibly corresponds to TRBD2 (6 bases). This CDR3 is built from 13 residues. Per the germline V gene, CDR1 is LGHNT and CDR2 is FRNRAP. V shed 2 bases and J shed 6 bases, with 8 bases lying between them. The CDR3 loop reads CASGLFGGNEQFF. CDR3 nucleotides: TGTGCTAGTGGTTTGTTCGGGGGCAATGAGCAGTTCTTC.

This clonotype has a count of ten or more. CDR3 nucleotide sequence: TGTGCCAGCAGCCTTCCCGGGGACGAGCAGTACTTC. Translated: CASSLPGDEQYF. The chain uses TRBV27 and TRBJ2-7; D might be TRBD2 (5 bases). Looked up from germline, CDR1 is MNHEY and CDR2 is SMNVEV (reference sequence). This CDR3 spans 12 amino acids. V lost 6 bases and J lost 5, with 11 bases in between.

This clonotype was detected a few times. The chain uses TRBV29-1 and TRBJ2-4; D is possibly TRBD2 (6 bases). From germline, CDR1 is SQVTM and CDR2 ANQGSEA. The length of the CDR3 is 14 residues. V dropped 4 bases and J dropped 1 base, with 11 bases sitting between them. Written as DNA, the CDR3 is TGCAGCGTTGTCGGGGGTGTCGCCAAAAACATTCAGTACTTC. Translated, it gives CSVVGGVAKNIQYF.

This clonotype has ten or more counts. This chain connects TRBV6-5 to TRBJ2-7, with D unresolved. The CDR3 contains 14 residues. V was cut by 3 bases and J by 4 bases, with 13 bases left in between. The germline V gene has CDR1 MNHEY and CDR2 SVGAGI. CDR3 sequence reads: CASSYGRAGYEQYF. The CDR3 region has the DNA TGTGCCAGCAGTTATGGACGGGCCGGGTACGAGCAGTACTTC.

The CDR3 DNA reads TGTGCCAGCAGCCCGCGTTGGCAGGGAAGAGGCGGGGAGCTGTTTTTT. Protein: CASSPRWQGRGGELFF. V is TRBV11-1 and J is TRBJ2-2, with TRBD1 as a possible D gene (5 bases). Deletions cut 5 bases from V and 7 bases from J, with 20 bases between. Germline V gene data show CDR1 as SGHAT and CDR2 as FQDESV (reference sequence). This CDR3 contains 16 residues.

This clonotype appeared many times. J is TRBJ2-7 and V is TRBV9, with D unclear. The CDR3 contains 14 residues. The germline V and J ends were trimmed by 2 bases and 2 bases, with 11 bases remaining between them. CDR1 and CDR2 from the germline V gene are SGDLS and YYNGEE. CDR3 DNA: TGTGCCAGCAGCGTTGGAGACACCACCTACGAGCAGTACTTC. Translating it yields CASSVGDTTYEQYF.

This clonotype was detected only a few times. The rearrangement uses TRBV5-6 and TRBJ1-3, with 9 nucleotides matching TRBD1. V lost 0 bases, J lost 1 base, and 2 bases stayed unmatched. This CDR3 is built from 16 residues. CDR1 SGHDT and CDR2 YYEEEE come from the germline V gene. The CDR3 DNA reads as TGTGCCAGCAGCTTGGGGGACAGGGCTTCTGGAAACACCATATATTTT. Translated: CASSLGDRASGNTIYF.

The chain links TRBV6-1 to TRBJ1-5; D is unclear. With 7 bases removed from V and 3 bases from J, the gap between germline ends came to 7 bases. The V gene's germline CDR1 is MNHNS and CDR2 SASEGT. The CDR3 consists of 12 residues. CDR3 residues: CASNDPNQPQHF. The DNA of the CDR3 is TGTGCCAGCAATGACCCCAATCAGCCCCAGCATTTT.

V and J are TRBV5-6 and TRBJ2-7, with D perhaps TRBD1 (5 bases). The V gene lost 4 bases and the J gene lost 7 bases, with 21 bases spanning the gap. Germline assignment: CDR1 SGHDT and CDR2 YYEEEE. This CDR3 region has 15 residues. The CDR3 nucleotides read TGTGCCAGCAGCCCCTGGGGCACTGCAAGGGGTGAGCAGTACTTC. Translated, it gives CASSPWGTARGEQYF.

The table lists this clonotype with many counts. The chain's CDR3 is CSARRPDRSPAYEQYF. For the CDR3, the DNA is TGCAGTGCTAGACGCCCGGACAGGAGCCCCGCCTACGAGCAGTACTTC. J is TRBJ2-7 and V is TRBV20-1; 7 nucleotides line up with TRBD1. With 2 bases clipped from V and 2 bases from J, the junction kept 12 bases outside the gene matches. Looked up from germline, CDR1 is DFQATT and CDR2 is SNEGSKA (reference sequence). This CDR3 contains 16 residues.

The V and J genes are TRBV27 and TRBJ1-2; D gene uncertain. The V and J ends lost 3 bases and 4 bases respectively, with 15 bases between them. The CDR3 covers 15 residues. Germline loops: CDR1 MNHEY, CDR2 SMNVEV (reference sequence). In DNA form, the CDR3 reads TGTGCCAGCAGTTTCGCCGCACTAGCGTTCTATGGCTACACCTTC. It is translated as CASSFAALAFYGYTF.

This clonotype occurred many times. The chain employs TRBV4-3 and TRBJ1-6; D gene ambiguous. Trimming removed 0 bases from V and 7 bases from J, with 10 bases in between. Germline lookup yields CDR1 LGHNA and CDR2 YSLEER. This CDR3 is 15 amino acids long. CDR3 sequence: CASSQDPQRNSPLHF. CDR3 sequence (DNA): TGCGCCAGCAGCCAAGATCCACAGCGAAATTCACCCCTCCACTTT.

The sample holds many counts of this clonotype. The gene calls are TRBV5-1 and TRBJ2-7; TRBD1 agrees at 10 bases. Looked up from germline, CDR1 is SGHRS and CDR2 is YFSETQ. After removal of 4 bases from V and 5 bases from J, the junction contained 6 bases not matched to a gene. This CDR3 spans 14 amino acids. The CDR3 DNA reads as TGCGCCAGCAGCACGTCCGGGACAGGGGACGAGCAGTACTTC. Translated, it gives CASSTSGTGDEQYF.

This clonotype was seen at least ten times. The chain links TRBV12-3 or TRBV12-4 to TRBJ2-7, with a tentative D call TRBD2 (5 bases). V was clipped by 3 bases and J by 4 bases, with 13 bases between them. The CDR3 loop spans 14 amino acids. Here the CDR3 reads CASSLGGSGYEQYF. In DNA, the CDR3 is TGTGCCAGCAGTTTGGGTGGCTCGGGATACGAGCAGTACTTC.

This clonotype has a handful of counts. In this CDR3 the conserved last residue, phenylalanine or tryptophan, is missing, so a read error is likely. The chain is built from TRBV3-1 and TRBJ2-7, with D perhaps matching TRBD1 or TRBD2 (5 bases each). Trimming removed 6 bases at V and 2 bases at J, with 17 bases between. CDR1 and CDR2 (germline): LGHDT, YNNKEL (reference sequence). The CDR3 loop spans 15 amino acids. The CDR3 DNA is TGTGCCAGCAGGGACGTCCGGGACGGTCCCTACGAGCAGTACTCC. This codes for CASRDVRDGPYEQYS.

The chain has TRBV12-3 or TRBV12-4 and TRBJ1-1, with unresolved D. The CDR3 is made up of 13 amino acids. Trimming pared 1 base from V and 6 bases from J, leaving 9 bases between. The CDR3 sequence: CASSLEEGSEAFF. The CDR3 region has the DNA TGTGCCAGCAGTTTAGAGGAGGGATCTGAAGCTTTCTTT.

The sample holds a few counts of this clonotype. The chain carries TRBV20-1 and TRBJ2-7; 7 bases match TRBD2. V was pared by 3 bases and J by 2 bases, with 4 bases of the junction left unmatched. The germline V gene encodes CDR1 DFQATT and CDR2 SNEGSKA (reference sequence). The CDR3 covers 13 residues. CDR3 loop: CSARGGGTYEQYF. The CDR3 region has the DNA TGCAGTGCTAGGGGCGGGGGAACCTACGAGCAGTACTTC.

For this clonotype: A read error may be the cause here, since a much bigger clone is one base away. This rearrangement joins TRBV6-1 to TRBJ2-7, with a possible D match to TRBD1 (6 bases). The CDR3 consists of 13 residues. V was trimmed by 4 bases and J by 2 bases, leaving 9 bases between them. Germline lookup yields CDR1 MNHNS and CDR2 SASEGT. The chain's CDR3 is CASSVTGTYEQYV. In nucleotides, the CDR3 is TGTGCCAGCAGTGTGACAGGAACCTACGAGCAGTACGTC.

The CDR3 DNA is TGTGCCAGCAGATCGGGACAGCTATTTAGGGATGAGCAGTACTTC. Protein sequence: CASRSGQLFRDEQYF. The rearrangement joins TRBV6-2 or TRBV6-3 to TRBJ2-7, with 7 bases lining up with TRBD1. The length of the CDR3 is 15 residues. The germline V gene has CDR1 MNHEY and CDR2 SVGEGT. Trimming removed 6 bases from V and 7 bases from J; junction bases left unmatched: 15.

This clonotype was seen many times. The junction departs from the called germline gene at one end, perhaps through a read error. The V call is TRBV28, the J call TRBJ2-5; 8 bases agree with TRBD1. CDR1 and CDR2 from the germline V gene are MDHEN and SYDVKM. The CDR3 extends over 16 amino acids. The CDR3 nucleotides read TGTGCCAGCAGTTTAGTTGGACAGGGAGATGCGCGAGGACCGGTCTTC. Its translation: CASSLVGQGDARGPVF.

This clonotype was observed at least ten times. The chain carries TRBV6-1 and TRBJ1-1, with 8 bases aligning to TRBD1. CDR3 length: 15 amino acids. V was clipped by 2 bases and J by 1 base; unmatched bases: 3. Germline V gene sequence: CDR1 MNHNS, CDR2 SASEGT. CDR3 in DNA: TGTGCCAGCAGTGAAACGACAGGGGAGAACACTGAAGCTTTCTTT. Residues: CASSETTGENTEAFF.

The CDR3 region is CASSMLGEWVTEAFF. CDR3 nucleotides: TGTGCCAGTAGTATGTTAGGGGAGTGGGTCACTGAAGCTTTCTTT. The rearrangement uses TRBV19 and TRBJ1-1; tentative D call: TRBD1 (5 bases). In germline, CDR1 is LNHDA, CDR2 SQIVND (reference sequence). The CDR3 sequence is 15 residues long. Between the trimmed V and J ends, which lost 3 bases and 4 bases, there was a span of 15 bases.